This T cell receptor (beta chain) originates from a study of blood T cell repertoires in COVID-19 (dated by TCRdb to 2020 to 2022). As for the study more broadly: The collaborator samples originated in the United States, Italy and Spain and spanned the acute and convalescent phases of COVID-19. The samples were drawn from the first 160 participants of the ongoing ImmuneRACE study and from 950 to 1,500 subjects provided by 6 global collaborators. The material from the prospective study consisted of cDNA or gDNA derived from T cells, B-cell-depleted T cells, or PBMCs. The repertoires were made available in a free public database intended to serve as a resource for research on the immune response to SARS-CoV-2. The sample metadata nearly always contained a de-identified subject ID, COVID-19 status, age in years and sex. Where available, HLA class I and class II types were taken from metadata supplied by the sample provider and were not determined by assay-based typing. The dataset comprised deeply sampled blood TCRbeta repertoires from subjects exposed to, actively infected with, or recovered from COVID-19.

TCRbeta CDR3 regions were amplified from genomic DNA using the immunoSEQ Assay, a bias-controlled multiplex PCR. The source study handled its data this way. Within the assay, amplification of reference gene primers was used to estimate how many nucleated cells each sample contained. To quantify the absolute abundance of each unique TCRbeta CDR3 rearrangement, sequence reads were collapsed and filtered. For each sample, productive Simpson clonality was calculated as the square root of Simpson's diversity index across productive rearrangements. The table comes from immuneACCESS by way of TCRdb, which keeps in-frame sequences with V and J called. Part of the clones is missing from these tables; in studies checked, under half for an unresolved V gene and the rest for unknown reasons. Clone size and the V and J calls come from that table; the DNA yielded D and trimming. The sample contains approximately 240,000 clones, about 90% of them found a single time. Around 2.9% of the sample lies in the top ten.

The research as a whole found: The amount of clinical and demographic metadata varied by source and participant and was provided uncurated.

A second Seattle source provided samples from volunteer blood donors who had recovered from COVID-19. Collaborating institutions collected whole blood in K2EDTA tubes following their own protocols. For TCRbeta analysis, collaborators shipped samples as frozen whole blood, isolated PBMCs, or DNA extracted from either of those sample types. Trimming removed 4 bases from V and 2 bases from J; the gene matches leave 5 bases unexplained. Its CDR3 holds 16 amino acids, cysteine through phenylalanine. The DNA shown is the 48-base CDR3, in frame from base 1. CDR1 and CDR2, looked up from the germline V gene (reference sequence), are PRHDT and FYEKMQ. As for this clone: Its antigen has not been determined. No quality values exist for individual bases; no much larger clone is one base distant.

Input material: peripheral blood. The chain is made from TRBV13 and TRBJ2-6, with 7 middle bases fitting TRBD1. The clonotype comes from a woman in her 30s who had recovered from COVID-19. The DNA sequence reads TGTGCCAGCAGCTCATCGACAGGGCCTGGGGCCAACGTCCTGACTTTC. It specifies CASSSSTGPGANVLTF.